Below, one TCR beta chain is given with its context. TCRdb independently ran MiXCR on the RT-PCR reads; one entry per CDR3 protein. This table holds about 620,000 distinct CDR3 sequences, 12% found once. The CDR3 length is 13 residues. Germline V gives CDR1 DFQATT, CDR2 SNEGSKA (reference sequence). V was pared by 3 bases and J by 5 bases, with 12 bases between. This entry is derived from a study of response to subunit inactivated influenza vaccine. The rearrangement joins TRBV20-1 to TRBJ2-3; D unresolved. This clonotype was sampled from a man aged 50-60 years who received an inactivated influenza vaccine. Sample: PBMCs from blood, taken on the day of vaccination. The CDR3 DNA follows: TGCAGTGCTAGGCCCCCCCTCTTAGATACGCAGTATTTT. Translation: CSARPPLLDTQYF.